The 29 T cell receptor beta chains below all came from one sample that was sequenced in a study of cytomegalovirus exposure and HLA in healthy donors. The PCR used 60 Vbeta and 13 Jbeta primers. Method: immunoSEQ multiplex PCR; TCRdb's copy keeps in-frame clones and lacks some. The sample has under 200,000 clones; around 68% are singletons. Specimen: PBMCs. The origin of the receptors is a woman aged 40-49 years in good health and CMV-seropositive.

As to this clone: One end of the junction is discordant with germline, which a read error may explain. The CDR3 sequence is CASSSGGFNQPQNF. In DNA, the CDR3 is TGTGCCAGCTCCTCCGGGGGGTTCAATCAGCCCCAGAATTTT. The chain links TRBV18 to TRBJ1-5, with D perhaps matching TRBD1 (5 bases). From germline, CDR1 is KGHSH and CDR2 LQKENI. The CDR3 has 14 amino acids.

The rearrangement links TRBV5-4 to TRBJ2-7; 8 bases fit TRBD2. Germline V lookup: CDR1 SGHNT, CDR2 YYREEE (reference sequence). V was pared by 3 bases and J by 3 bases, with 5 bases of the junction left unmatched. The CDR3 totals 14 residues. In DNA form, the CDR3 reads TGTGCCAGCAGCTCCCGGGGGGGTGACTACGAGCAGTACTTC. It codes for CASSSRGGDYEQYF. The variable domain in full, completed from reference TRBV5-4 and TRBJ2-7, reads ETGVTQSPTHLIKTRGQQVTLRCSSQSGHNTVSWYQQALGQGPQFIFQYYREEENGRGNFPPRFSGLQFPNYSSELNVNALELDDSALYLCASSSRGGDYEQYFGPGTRLTVT.

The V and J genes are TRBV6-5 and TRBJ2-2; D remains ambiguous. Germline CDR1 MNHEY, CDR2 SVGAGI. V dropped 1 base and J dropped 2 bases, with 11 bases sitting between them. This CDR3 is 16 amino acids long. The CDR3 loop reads CASSYLTKTNTGELFF. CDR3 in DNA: TGTGCCAGCAGTTACTTGACAAAGACCAACACCGGGGAGCTGTTTTTT.

In nucleotides, the CDR3 is TGTGCCAGTAGTATAGTTGGGGGGAGTGGGGAGACCCAGTACTTC. Residues: CASSIVGGSGETQYF. V and J are TRBV19 and TRBJ2-5; possible D gene TRBD2, 6 bases. The V gene lost 1 base and the J gene lost 5 bases, with 14 bases spanning the gap. This CDR3 is 15 amino acids long. Germline loops: CDR1 LNHDA, CDR2 SQIVND (reference sequence). The entire variable domain, with the rest obtained from reference TRBV19 and TRBJ2-5, is as follows: DGGITQSPKYLFRKEGQNVTLSCEQNLNHDAMYWYRQDPGQGLRLIYYSQIVNDFQKGDIAEGYSVSREKKESFPLTVTSAQKNPTAFYLCASSIVGGSGETQYFGPGTRLLVL.

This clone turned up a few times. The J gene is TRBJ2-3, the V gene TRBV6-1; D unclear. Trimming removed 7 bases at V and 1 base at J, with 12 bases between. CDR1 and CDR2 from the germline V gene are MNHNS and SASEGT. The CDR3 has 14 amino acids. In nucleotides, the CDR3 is TGTGCCAGCACCGAATACGGTCGCACAGATACGCAGTATTTT. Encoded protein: CASTEYGRTDTQYF.

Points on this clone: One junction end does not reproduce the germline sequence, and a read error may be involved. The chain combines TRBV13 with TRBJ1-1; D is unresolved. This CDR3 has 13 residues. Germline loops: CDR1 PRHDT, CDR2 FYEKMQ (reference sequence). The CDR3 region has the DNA TGTGCCAGCAGTTTAGGGCCTATGTTTGAAGCTTTCTTT. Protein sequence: CASSLGPMFEAFF.

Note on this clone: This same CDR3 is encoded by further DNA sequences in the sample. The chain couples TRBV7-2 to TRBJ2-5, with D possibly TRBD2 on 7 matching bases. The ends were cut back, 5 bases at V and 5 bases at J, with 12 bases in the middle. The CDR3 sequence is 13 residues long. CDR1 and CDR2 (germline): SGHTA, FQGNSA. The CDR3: CASSPRGGETQYF. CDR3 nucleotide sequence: TGTGCCAGCAGCCCGAGGGGGGGGGAGACCCAGTACTTC.

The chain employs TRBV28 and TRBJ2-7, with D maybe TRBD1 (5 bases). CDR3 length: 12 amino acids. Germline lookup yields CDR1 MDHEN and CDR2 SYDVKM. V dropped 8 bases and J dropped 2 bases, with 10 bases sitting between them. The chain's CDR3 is CASGDRTYEQYF. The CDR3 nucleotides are TGTGCCAGCGGCGACAGAACCTACGAGCAGTACTTC.

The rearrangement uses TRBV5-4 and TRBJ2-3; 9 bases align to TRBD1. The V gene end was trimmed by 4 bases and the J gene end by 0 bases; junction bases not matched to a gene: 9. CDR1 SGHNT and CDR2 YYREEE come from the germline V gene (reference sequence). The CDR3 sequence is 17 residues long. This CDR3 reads CASSGGTGHRSTDTQYF. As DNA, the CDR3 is TGTGCCAGCAGCGGAGGGACAGGGCATAGAAGCACAGATACGCAGTATTTT.

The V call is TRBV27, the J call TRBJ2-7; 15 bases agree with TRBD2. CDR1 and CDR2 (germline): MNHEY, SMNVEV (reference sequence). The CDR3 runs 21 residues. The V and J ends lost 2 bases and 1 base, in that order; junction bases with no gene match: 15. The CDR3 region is CASSLTSPGLAGGPSSYEQYF. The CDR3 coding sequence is TGTGCCAGCAGTTTAACCTCACCGGGACTAGCGGGAGGCCCATCGTCCTACGAGCAGTACTTC.

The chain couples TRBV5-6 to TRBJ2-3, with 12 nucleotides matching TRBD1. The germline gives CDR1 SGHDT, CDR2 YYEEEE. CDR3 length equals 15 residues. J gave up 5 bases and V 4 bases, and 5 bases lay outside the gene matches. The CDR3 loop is CASSRGDRGRDTQYF. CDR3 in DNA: TGTGCCAGCAGCAGGGGGGACAGGGGGCGAGATACGCAGTATTTT.

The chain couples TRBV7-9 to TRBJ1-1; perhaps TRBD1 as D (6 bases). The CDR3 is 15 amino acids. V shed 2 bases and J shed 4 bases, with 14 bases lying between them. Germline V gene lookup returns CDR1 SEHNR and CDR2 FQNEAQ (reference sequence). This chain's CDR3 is CASSLSVGGGTEAFF. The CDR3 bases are TGTGCCAGCAGCTTAAGTGTGGGAGGGGGCACTGAAGCTTTCTTT.

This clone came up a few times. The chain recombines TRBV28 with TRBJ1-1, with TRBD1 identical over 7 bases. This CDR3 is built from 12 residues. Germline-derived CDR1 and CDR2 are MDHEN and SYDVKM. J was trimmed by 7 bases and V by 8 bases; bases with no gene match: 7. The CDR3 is CASLQGVREAFF. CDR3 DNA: TGTGCCAGCCTTCAGGGGGTTCGTGAAGCTTTCTTT.

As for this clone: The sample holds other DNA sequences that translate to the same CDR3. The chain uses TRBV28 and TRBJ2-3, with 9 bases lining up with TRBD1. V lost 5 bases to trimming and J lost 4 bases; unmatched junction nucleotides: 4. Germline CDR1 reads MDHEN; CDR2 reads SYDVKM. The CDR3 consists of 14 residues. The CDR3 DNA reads TGTGCCAGCAGTCCCGGACAGGGGCCAGATACGCAGTATTTT. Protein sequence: CASSPGQGPDTQYF. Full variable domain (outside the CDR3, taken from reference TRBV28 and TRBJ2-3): DVKVTQSSRYLVKRTGEKVFLECVQDMDHENMFWYRQDPGLGLRLIYFSYDVKMKEKGDIPEGYSVSREKKERFSLILESASTNQTSMYLCASSPGQGPDTQYFGPGTRLTVL.

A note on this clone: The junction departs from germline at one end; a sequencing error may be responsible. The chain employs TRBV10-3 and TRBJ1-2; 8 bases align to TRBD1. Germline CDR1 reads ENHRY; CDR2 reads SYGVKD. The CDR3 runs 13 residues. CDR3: CAIGGQGDNGYAF. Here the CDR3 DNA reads TGTGCCATCGGAGGACAGGGAGATAATGGCTACGCCTTC.

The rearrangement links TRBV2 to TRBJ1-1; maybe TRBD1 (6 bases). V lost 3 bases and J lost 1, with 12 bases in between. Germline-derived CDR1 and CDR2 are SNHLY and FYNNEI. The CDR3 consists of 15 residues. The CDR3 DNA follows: TGTGCCAGCAGTGACCAGGGGCATAGGAACACTGAAGCTTTCTTT. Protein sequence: CASSDQGHRNTEAFF.

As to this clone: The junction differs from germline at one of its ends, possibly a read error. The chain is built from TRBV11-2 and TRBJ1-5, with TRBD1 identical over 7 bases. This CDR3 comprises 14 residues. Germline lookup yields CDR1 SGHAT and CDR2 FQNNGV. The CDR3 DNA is TGTGCCAGCAGCGCAAACAGGGGCAATCAGCCCCAGAATTTT. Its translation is CASSANRGNQPQNF.

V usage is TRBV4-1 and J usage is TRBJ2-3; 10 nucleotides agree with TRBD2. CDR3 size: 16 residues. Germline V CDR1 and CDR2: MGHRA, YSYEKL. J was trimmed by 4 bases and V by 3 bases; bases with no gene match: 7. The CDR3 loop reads CASSQFPSGSADTQYF. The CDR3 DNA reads TGCGCCAGCAGCCAGTTTCCTAGCGGGAGTGCAGATACGCAGTATTTT.

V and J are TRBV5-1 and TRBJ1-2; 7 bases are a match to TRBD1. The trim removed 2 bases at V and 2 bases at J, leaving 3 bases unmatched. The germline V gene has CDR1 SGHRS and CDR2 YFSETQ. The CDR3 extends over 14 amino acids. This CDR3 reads CASSFPGQNYGYTF. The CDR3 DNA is TGCGCCAGCAGCTTCCCGGGACAGAACTATGGCTACACCTTC.

In nucleotides, the CDR3 is TGTGCCAGCAGTGATTGGGGCGACTCCCACTGGGGTGGCTACACCTTC. It encodes CASSDWGDSHWGGYTF. The gene calls are TRBV6-1 and TRBJ1-2; possible D gene TRBD1, 5 bases. CDR1 is MNHNS and CDR2 is SASEGT in the germline V gene. CDR3 length: 16 amino acids. The V end was cut by 3 bases, the J end by 7 bases, with 21 bases between.

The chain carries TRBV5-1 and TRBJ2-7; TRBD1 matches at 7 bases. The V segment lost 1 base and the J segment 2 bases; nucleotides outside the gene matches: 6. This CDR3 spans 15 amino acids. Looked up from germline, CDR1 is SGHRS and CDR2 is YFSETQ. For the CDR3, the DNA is TGCGCCAGCAGCTTGTCGGGACAGCCTACCTACGAGCAGTACTTC. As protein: CASSLSGQPTYEQYF.

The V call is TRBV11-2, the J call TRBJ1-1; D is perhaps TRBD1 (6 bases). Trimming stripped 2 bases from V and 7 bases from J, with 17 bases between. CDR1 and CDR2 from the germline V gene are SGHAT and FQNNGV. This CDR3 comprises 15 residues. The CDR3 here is CASSLFALLDSEAFF. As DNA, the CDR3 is TGTGCCAGCAGCTTATTCGCTTTGTTGGACAGTGAAGCTTTCTTT.

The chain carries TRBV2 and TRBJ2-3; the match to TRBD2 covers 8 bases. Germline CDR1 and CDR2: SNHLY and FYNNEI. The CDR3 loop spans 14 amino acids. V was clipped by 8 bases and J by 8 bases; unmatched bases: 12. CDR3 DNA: TGTGCCAGCGGCGATAGCGGGATTTGGGGTACGCAGTATTTT. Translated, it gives CASGDSGIWGTQYF.

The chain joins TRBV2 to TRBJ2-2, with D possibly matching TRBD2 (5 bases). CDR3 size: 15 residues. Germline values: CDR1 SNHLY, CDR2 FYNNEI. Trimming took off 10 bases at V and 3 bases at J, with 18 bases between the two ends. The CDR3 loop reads CAIQSRVLDTGELFF. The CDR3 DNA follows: TGTGCCATCCAATCGAGGGTACTGGACACCGGGGAGCTGTTTTTT.

The CDR3 spells CASSKGQGAGTGELFF. CDR3 bases: TGTGCCAGTAGTAAAGGCCAGGGGGCAGGAACCGGGGAGCTGTTTTTT. The chain couples TRBV19 to TRBJ2-2, with 8 bases lining up with TRBD1. This CDR3 has 16 residues. CDR1 and CDR2 (germline): LNHDA, SQIVND (reference sequence). The V and J ends lost 4 bases and 5 bases, in that order; junction bases with no gene match: 9.

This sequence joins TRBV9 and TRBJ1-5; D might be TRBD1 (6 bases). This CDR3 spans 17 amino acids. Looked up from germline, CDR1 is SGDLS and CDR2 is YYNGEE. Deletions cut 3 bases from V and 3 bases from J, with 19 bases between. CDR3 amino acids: CASSEGWGQGNNQPQHF. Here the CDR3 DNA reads TGTGCCAGCAGCGAGGGATGGGGGCAGGGCAACAATCAGCCCCAGCATTTT.

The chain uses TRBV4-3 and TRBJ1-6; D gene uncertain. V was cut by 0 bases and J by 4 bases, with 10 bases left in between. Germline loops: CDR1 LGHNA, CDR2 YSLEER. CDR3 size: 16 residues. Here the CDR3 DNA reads TGCGCCAGCAGCCAAGATCCCCGTGTTTATAATTCACCCCTCCACTTT. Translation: CASSQDPRVYNSPLHF.

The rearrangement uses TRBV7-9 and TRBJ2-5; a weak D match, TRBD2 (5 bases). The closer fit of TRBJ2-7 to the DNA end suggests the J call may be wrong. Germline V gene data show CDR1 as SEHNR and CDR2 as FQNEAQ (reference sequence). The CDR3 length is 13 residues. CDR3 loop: CASSFELVGEQYF. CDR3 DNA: TGTGCCAGCAGCTTTGAACTAGTTGGCGAGCAGTACTTC.

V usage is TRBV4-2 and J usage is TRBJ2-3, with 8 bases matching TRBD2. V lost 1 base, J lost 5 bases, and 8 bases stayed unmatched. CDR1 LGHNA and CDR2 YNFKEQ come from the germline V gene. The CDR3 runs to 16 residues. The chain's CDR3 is CASSQVEAGLGDTQYF. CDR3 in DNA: TGTGCCAGCAGCCAAGTAGAAGCGGGACTAGGAGATACGCAGTATTTT.